This TCR beta chain came from a study of T cells in Graves' hyperthyroidism and ophthalmopathy. Study-level results: The authors' 13 V-J model separated ophthalmopathy from stable hyperthyroidism. The model made its ophthalmopathy prediction, and onset followed a median approximately 7 months later.

There were TCR beta CDR3 regions amplified from RNA transcripts. TCR CDR3 underwent first-round RT-PCR with the HTBI primer set. MiXCR, applied by TCRdb to the multiplex PCR reads, yields one record per CDR3 protein. The table has some 340,000 distinct CDR3 sequences, roughly 15% seen once; the top ten hold 34%. Patients showing uncontrolled infection, other autoimmune disease, pregnancy or lactation were ineligible. From 10 ml of fresh peripheral blood, PBMCs were isolated. This clonotype has at least ten counts. The antigen is unknown. Germline V gene lookup returns CDR1 SNHLY and CDR2 FYNNEI. V lost 8 bases and J lost 2, with 12 bases in between. The CDR3 is 14 residues long.

The TCR originated in a woman aged 40 to 49 with Graves' ophthalmopathy. The J gene is TRBJ2-2, the V gene TRBV2; perhaps TRBD2 as D (6 bases). The specimen sequenced was blood. The CDR3 spells CASGRDLNTGELFF. CDR3 coding DNA: TGTGCCAGCGGCCGGGACTTAAACACCGGGGAGCTGTTTTTT.